This TCR beta chain was observed in a study of blood T cell repertoires in COVID-19. The CDR3 runs to 16 residues. With 1 base removed from V and 3 bases from J, the gap between germline ends came to 13 bases. Germline values: CDR1 MNHNS, CDR2 SASEGT. How the authors handled the data: Researchers report that nucleated cell counts were estimated from reference gene primer amplification. Clones were read by immunoSEQ multiplex PCR, and TCRdb kept only the in-frame ones, dropping some. V and J calls and clone size come straight from that table; D and trimming were deduced from the DNA. The sample shows under 250,000 clones, around 81% of them seen only once.

This chain links TRBV6-1 with TRBJ1-5; no reliable D call. This TCR was sampled from a woman aged 55-70 years with active or convalescent COVID-19. The sequenced sample consisted of peripheral blood. The CDR3 sequence: CASSEVGGIINQPQHF. The DNA for the CDR3 is TGTGCCAGCAGTGAAGTCGGCGGAATAATCAATCAGCCCCAGCATTTT.